This T cell receptor beta chain comes out of a study of blood T cell repertoires in COVID-19. Study-wide context: Samples representing acute and convalescent COVID-19 were sourced from the United States, Italy and Spain. T cells, B-cell-depleted T cells, or PBMCs provided the cDNA or gDNA that served as material.

Only in-frame clones appear in the TCRdb table, and some are missing; sequencing was by immunoSEQ multiplex PCR. The sample consists of over 250,000 clones, 75% to 90% of them appearing once. Specimen: peripheral blood. This TCR was sampled from a woman between 70 and 85 years old with COVID-19, enrolled during active disease.

CDR3 region: CATSDWGGNYGYTF. The CDR3 DNA sequence: TGTGCCACCAGTGATTGGGGGGGCAACTATGGCTACACCTTC. The chain links TRBV24-1 to TRBJ1-2; D perhaps matches TRBD1 (6 bases). Trimming took off 2 bases at V and 2 bases at J, with 8 bases between the two ends. Germline values: CDR1 KGHDR, CDR2 SFDVKD. The CDR3 extends over 14 amino acids.